Below, 30 T cell receptor beta chains from the same sample are listed, as sequenced in a study of blood T cell repertoires in COVID-19. Assay used: immunoSEQ multiplex PCR; TCRdb lists only in-frame clones, some missing. This table has 250,000 or so clones, 75% to 90% appearing once. Sequencing was performed on PBMCs or T cells enriched from blood (not recorded which). The receptors derive from a woman in her thirties or forties who had been exposed to COVID-19.

CDR3 sequence: CASSYSELGNTIYF. CDR3 sequence (DNA): TGTGCCAGCAGTTACTCGGAGTTGGGAAACACCATATATTTT. The gene calls are TRBV6-5 and TRBJ1-3, with D uncertain. The V and J ends lost 0 bases and 4 bases respectively, with 7 bases between them. The CDR3 covers 14 residues. Germline V CDR1 and CDR2: MNHEY, SVGAGI.

The chain has TRBV18 and TRBJ1-5; D gene ambiguous. Trimming pared 3 bases from V and 1 base from J, leaving 13 bases between. There are 16 residues in the CDR3. The germline V gene has CDR1 KGHSH and CDR2 LQKENI. The CDR3 loop is CASSPYTRESNQPQHF. The CDR3 DNA reads as TGTGCCAGCTCACCGTATACGCGGGAAAGCAATCAGCCCCAGCATTTT.

The chain combines TRBV6-5 with TRBJ1-2, with 8 bases lining up with TRBD1. CDR3 size: 14 residues. CDR1 and CDR2 from the germline V gene are MNHEY and SVGAGI. J was trimmed by 5 bases and V by 3 bases; bases with no gene match: 5. The CDR3 reads CASSYQGAWYGYTF. CDR3 in DNA: TGTGCCAGCAGTTATCAGGGGGCCTGGTATGGCTACACCTTC.

The sample holds many counts of this clone. The chain combines TRBV6-5 with TRBJ2-1; 9 bases are shared with TRBD2. Trimming took 6 bases from V and 4 from J; bases not matched to a gene: 1. CDR3 length: 13 amino acids. Per the germline V gene, CDR1 is MNHEY and CDR2 is SVGAGI. CDR3 sequence reads: CASRTSGYNEQFF. The CDR3 nucleotides are TGTGCCAGCAGGACTAGCGGATACAATGAGCAGTTCTTC.

The chain couples TRBV5-6 to TRBJ2-2; the D gene is possibly TRBD1 (6 bases). The CDR3 runs to 17 residues. Germline CDR1 SGHDT, CDR2 YYEEEE. V dropped 4 bases and J dropped 6 bases, with 22 bases sitting between them. This CDR3 reads CASSRTLGTSGAGELFF. CDR3 DNA: TGTGCCAGCAGCCGGACCCTCGGGACAAGTGGCGCCGGGGAGCTGTTTTTT.

The CDR3 spells CASSPRLAGAKAEAFF. CDR3 sequence (DNA): TGTGCCAGCTCACCACGGCTGGCAGGGGCGAAGGCTGAAGCTTTCTTT. The chain combines TRBV18 with TRBJ1-1; TRBD1 is a possible D gene (6 bases). The germline V and J ends were trimmed by 1 base and 6 bases, with 18 bases remaining between them. The CDR3 sequence is 16 residues long. Germline values: CDR1 KGHSH, CDR2 LQKENI. Combining the CDR3 with reference TRBV18 and TRBJ1-1 gives the whole variable domain NAGVMQNPRHLVRRRGQEARLRCSPMKGHSHVYWYRQLPEEGLKFMVYLQKENIIDESGMPKERFSAEFPKEGPSILRIQQVVRGDSAAYFCASSPRLAGAKAEAFFGQGTRLTVV.

The chain joins TRBV29-1 to TRBJ2-3; tentatively, D is TRBD1 (7 bases). Per the germline V gene, CDR1 is SQVTM and CDR2 is ANQGSEA. The CDR3 is made up of 13 amino acids. Trimming removed 5 bases at V and 0 bases at J, with 9 bases between. CDR3: CSVQGGSTDTQYF. For the CDR3, the DNA is TGCAGCGTTCAGGGGGGTAGCACAGATACGCAGTATTTT.

The chain is built from TRBV30 and TRBJ1-5; unclear D gene. Trimming cost V 0 bases and J 4 bases, with 7 bases left between them. Germline V gives CDR1 GTSNPN, CDR2 SVGIG (reference sequence). CDR3 length equals 13 residues. CDR3 nucleotides: TGTGCCTGGAGTGTTTCGGAGAATCAGCCCCAGCATTTT. Translating it yields CAWSVSENQPQHF.

The chain recombines TRBV20-1 with TRBJ2-1, with 15 bases matching TRBD2. Germline-derived CDR1 and CDR2 are DFQATT and SNEGSKA (reference sequence). The CDR3 totals 18 residues. V shed 3 bases, J shed 7 bases, and the junction held 13 bases outside the gene matches. In nucleotides, the CDR3 is TGCAGTGCTAGTCCCGGACTAGCGGGAGGGCGGTTCGTGAATGAGCAGTTCTTC. Translating it yields CSASPGLAGGRFVNEQFF.

The rearrangement joins TRBV18 to TRBJ1-2, with D perhaps TRBD1 (6 bases). The germline CDR1 and CDR2 sequences are KGHSH and LQKENI. Trimming shortened V by 3 bases and J by 13 bases, and 15 bases separated the two germline ends. The CDR3 spans 12 residues. In nucleotides, the CDR3 is TGTGCCAGCTCACCCGATCGGACAGAGGGCACCTTC. Translating it yields CASSPDRTEGTF. The variable domain in full, with the rest retrieved from reference TRBV18 and TRBJ1-2, is NAGVMQNPRHLVRRRGQEARLRCSPMKGHSHVYWYRQLPEEGLKFMVYLQKENIIDESGMPKERFSAEFPKEGPSILRIQQVVRGDSAAYFCASSPDRTEGTFGSGTRLTVV.

This clone occurred once. V gene TRBV9 combines with J gene TRBJ2-1; 11 positions match TRBD2. CDR3 length: 15 residues. The ends lost 3 bases at V and 7 bases at J; junction bases unmatched: 6. Germline V lookup: CDR1 SGDLS, CDR2 YYNGEE. CDR3 amino acids: CASSDSGRATNEQFF. CDR3 sequence (DNA): TGTGCCAGCAGCGATAGCGGGAGGGCCACAAATGAGCAGTTCTTC.

The genes are TRBV3-1 (or the pseudogene TRBV3-2) and TRBJ2-7; D remains ambiguous. Germline V gives CDR1 LGHDT, CDR2 YNNKEL (reference sequence). This CDR3 is built from 18 residues. Trimming cost V 0 bases and J 3 bases, with 21 bases left between them. The CDR3 spells CASSQELLLTTPFYEQYV. The CDR3, as DNA: TGTGCCAGCAGCCAAGAGCTACTTCTTACGACTCCTTTCTACGAGCAGTACGTC.

The chain recombines TRBV4-1 with TRBJ1-1, with D perhaps TRBD1 (5 bases). V dropped 3 bases and J dropped 5 bases, with 13 bases sitting between them. Germline V gene data show CDR1 as MGHRA and CDR2 as YSYEKL. The CDR3 runs 14 residues. CDR3 in DNA: TGCGCCAGCAGCCAGGGCAGGGAAAGGACTGAAGCTTTCTTT. Translating gives CASSQGRERTEAFF.

The V and J genes are TRBV9 and TRBJ2-3, with D tentatively TRBD2 (6 bases). Trimming removed 0 bases from V and 7 bases from J, with 12 bases in between. Germline values: CDR1 SGDLS, CDR2 YYNGEE. The CDR3 consists of 14 residues. CDR3 sequence: CASSVAGEGYTQYF. The CDR3 DNA is TGTGCCAGCAGCGTAGCGGGGGAAGGGTATACGCAGTATTTT.

The chain recombines TRBV25-1 with TRBJ2-3; 9 positions agree with TRBD2. There are 17 residues in the CDR3. Trimming took 5 bases from V and 4 from J; bases not matched to a gene: 13. CDR1 and CDR2 (germline): MGHDK, SYGVNS. The CDR3 loop is CASSRQAGAGGSDTQYF. The CDR3 DNA reads TGTGCCAGCAGTCGCCAAGCGGGAGCGGGAGGTTCAGATACGCAGTATTTT.

J is TRBJ2-6 and V is TRBV28; maybe TRBD1 (6 bases). V lost 6 bases, J lost 2 bases, and 11 bases lay in between. The germline gives CDR1 MDHEN, CDR2 SYDVKM. The length of the CDR3 is 15 residues. CDR3: CASSLTGPGANVLTF. CDR3 DNA: TGTGCCAGCAGCCTAACAGGGCCTGGGGCCAACGTCCTGACTTTC.

About this clone: The junction does not match germline at one end; this may be a read error. The rearrangement uses TRBV5-1 and TRBJ2-2; 12 bases fit TRBD1. The germline CDR1 and CDR2 sequences are SGHRS and YFSETQ. This CDR3 comprises 15 residues. Here the CDR3 DNA reads TGTGCCAGCAGCCCAGGGACAGGGGGCAGCGGGGAGCTGTTTTTT. Its translation is CASSPGTGGSGELFF.

The rearrangement uses TRBV27 and TRBJ2-2; D uncertain. This CDR3 has 14 amino acids. Germline assignment: CDR1 MNHEY and CDR2 SMNVEV (reference sequence). V shed 3 bases and J shed 6 bases, with 11 bases lying between them. In DNA, the CDR3 is TGTGCCAGCAGTTTTACAGATTTGTCCGGGGAGCTGTTTTTT. Protein: CASSFTDLSGELFF.

The J gene is TRBJ2-1, the V gene TRBV7-9; D is possibly TRBD1 (6 bases). Germline values: CDR1 SEHNR, CDR2 FQNEAQ (reference sequence). V lost 6 bases to trimming and J lost 4 bases, with 10 bases between them. There are 13 residues in the CDR3. The CDR3 DNA reads TGTGCCAGCAGGAGAGGACAGTACAATGAGCAGTTCTTC. Residues: CASRRGQYNEQFF.

V is TRBV28 and J is TRBJ1-2; D gene ambiguous. Trimming took 7 bases from V and 8 from J, leaving 20 bases between them. The CDR3 runs 14 residues. Germline loops: CDR1 MDHEN, CDR2 SYDVKM. The CDR3 region is CASNPRGVVKGYTF. The CDR3 DNA follows: TGTGCCAGCAACCCCCGGGGAGTCGTGAAAGGCTACACCTTC.

The chain has TRBV19 and TRBJ2-2; possible D gene TRBD1, 5 bases. Trimming shortened V by 7 bases and J by 1 base, and 10 bases separated the two germline ends. Germline V gene lookup returns CDR1 LNHDA and CDR2 SQIVND (reference sequence). The CDR3 runs 14 residues. CDR3 sequence reads: CASNLQGNTGELFF. DNA of the CDR3: TGTGCCAGTAATCTTCAGGGGAACACCGGGGAGCTGTTTTTT.

The gene calls are TRBV28 and TRBJ1-1; D is possibly TRBD1 (6 bases). The CDR3 contains 15 residues. Germline assignment: CDR1 MDHEN and CDR2 SYDVKM. V lost 7 bases and J lost 1, with 16 bases in between. CDR3 amino acids: CASTLGGLGNTEAFF. The CDR3 region has the DNA TGTGCCAGCACCCTGGGGGGGCTTGGGAACACTGAAGCTTTCTTT.

The V and J genes are TRBV23-1 and TRBJ2-3; 10 nucleotides align to TRBD1. TRBV23-1 is annotated as an ORF whose role is uncertain. This CDR3 region has 15 residues. The V and J ends lost 2 bases and 2 bases, in that order; junction bases with no gene match: 1. The CDR3 loop reads CASSQGTGDTDTQYF. The CDR3 coding sequence is TGCGCCAGCAGTCAAGGGACAGGGGACACAGATACGCAGTATTTT.

The chain employs TRBV5-1 and TRBJ2-5, with 14 bases fitting TRBD2. After removal of 4 bases from V and 10 bases from J, the junction contained 21 bases not matched to a gene. Germline CDR1 reads SGHRS; CDR2 reads YFSETQ. CDR3 length: 19 amino acids. The CDR3 region is CASSLGTSGGHSQFWDQYF. The CDR3 bases are TGCGCCAGCAGCCTCGGGACTAGCGGGGGCCACAGCCAATTTTGGGACCAGTACTTC. Supplemented by reference TRBV5-1 and TRBJ2-5, the full variable domain reads KAGVTQTPRYLIKTRGQQVTLSCSPISGHRSVSWYQQTPGQGLQFLFEYFSETQRNKGNFPGRFSGRQFSNSRSEMNVSTLELGDSALYLCASSLGTSGGHSQFWDQYFGPGTRLLVL.

The V call is TRBV14, the J call TRBJ2-5; TRBD1 aligns across 7 bases. This CDR3 is 14 amino acids long. The V and J ends lost 4 bases and 2 bases, in that order; junction bases with no gene match: 4. Germline assignment: CDR1 SGHDN and CDR2 FVKESK. The CDR3 protein is CASSLGTAQETQYF. CDR3 DNA sequence: TGTGCCAGCAGCCTCGGGACAGCTCAAGAGACCCAGTACTTC.

The genes are TRBV11-2 and TRBJ1-3, with a weak D call TRBD1 (6 bases). The germline V gene has CDR1 SGHAT and CDR2 FQNNGV. The CDR3 is 15 residues long. V lost 5 bases and J lost 7, with 18 bases in between. This CDR3 reads CASSTRPDSWNTIYF. The CDR3 nucleotides are TGTGCCAGCAGCACACGACCGGACAGCTGGAACACCATATATTTT.

This clone was seen once. The chain carries TRBV13 and TRBJ2-7; TRBD1 agrees at 8 bases. The germline gives CDR1 PRHDT, CDR2 FYEKMQ (reference sequence). The CDR3 spans 15 residues. The junction had 7 bases not matched to a gene; V was cut back by 4 bases and J by 2 bases. The CDR3 protein is CASSSTEDRAYEQYF. CDR3 DNA sequence: TGTGCCAGCAGCTCGACCGAGGACAGGGCCTACGAGCAGTACTTC. The full variable domain, rest sourced from reference TRBV13 and TRBJ2-7, is AAGVIQSPRHLIKEKRETATLKCYPIPRHDTVYWYQQGPGQDPQFLISFYEKMQSDKGSIPDRFSAQQFSDYHSELNMSSLELGDSALYFCASSSTEDRAYEQYFGPGTRLTVT.

DNA for the CDR3: TGTGCCAGCAGCTTGGACCGGGACAGGCGATTCTTC. Amino acid sequence: CASSLDRDRRFF. The genes are TRBV5-4 and TRBJ2-1, with 8 bases matching TRBD1. This CDR3 comprises 12 residues. CDR1 is SGHNT, CDR2 YYREEE, per germline (reference sequence). J lost 16 bases, V lost 0 bases, and 6 bases had no gene match.

V is TRBV19 and J is TRBJ1-2, with 11 bases aligning to TRBD1. The CDR3 has 14 amino acids. CDR1 is LNHDA, CDR2 SQIVND, per germline (reference sequence). The V and J ends lost 5 bases and 7 bases, in that order; junction bases with no gene match: 6. The CDR3 is CASSPGQGASGYTF. Here the CDR3 DNA reads TGTGCCAGTAGTCCAGGACAGGGGGCCTCTGGCTACACCTTC.

This rearrangement joins TRBV2 to TRBJ1-2; D perhaps matches TRBD1 (5 bases). V was shortened by 6 bases and J by 9 bases, with 8 bases between the two germline ends. CDR3 length: 10 amino acids. Germline V gene sequence: CDR1 SNHLY, CDR2 FYNNEI. CDR3 region: CASREDSYTF. For the CDR3, the DNA is TGTGCCAGCAGAGAGGACAGCTACACCTTC.